The 10 T cell receptor beta chains presented below share a single source sample, sequenced in a study of untreated major depressive disorder. Libraries were prepared by immunoSEQ multiplex PCR; TCRdb keeps only in-frame clonotypes and omits some of them. The table has 20,000 to 25,000 clones, just under 95% seen once. Sequenced sample: CD4+ T cells from PBMCs. These receptors all come from a man aged 25 to 45 in good health.

V gene TRBV18 combines with J gene TRBJ1-3, with TRBD1 matching over 10 bases. The CDR3 consists of 15 residues. The V and J ends lost 4 bases and 2 bases, in that order; junction bases with no gene match: 2. Germline CDR1 KGHSH, CDR2 LQKENI. The CDR3 reads CASSRQGAPGNTIYF. CDR3 bases: TGTGCCAGCTCACGACAGGGGGCGCCTGGAAACACCATATATTTT. The full variable domain, its missing parts supplied by reference TRBV18 and TRBJ1-3, is NAGVMQNPRHLVRRRGQEARLRCSPMKGHSHVYWYRQLPEEGLKFMVYLQKENIIDESGMPKERFSAEFPKEGPSILRIQQVVRGDSAAYFCASSRQGAPGNTIYFGEGSWLTVV.

The J gene is TRBJ2-1, the V gene TRBV5-1; possible D gene TRBD1, 6 bases. Looked up from germline, CDR1 is SGHRS and CDR2 is YFSETQ. This CDR3 region has 15 residues. Trimming cost V 4 bases and J 0 bases, with 11 bases left between them. As DNA, the CDR3 is TGCGCCAGCAGCCAAACAGGGAGCTCCTACAATGAGCAGTTCTTC. Translating gives CASSQTGSSYNEQFF.

CDR3 nucleotides: TGTGCCAGCAGCCCGAGTTATTATACCGGGGAGCTGTTTTTT. Protein: CASSPSYYTGELFF. The chain couples TRBV9 to TRBJ2-2; D gene uncertain. Germline CDR1 SGDLS, CDR2 YYNGEE. CDR3 size: 14 residues. V was cut by 4 bases and J by 5 bases, with 12 bases left in between.

This chain connects TRBV29-1 to TRBJ2-3, with D unclear. Per germline, CDR1 SQVTM and CDR2 ANQGSEA. The CDR3 sequence is 11 residues long. DNA for the CDR3: TGCGTGTCCGGGTACACAGATACGCAGTATTTT. Translated: CVSGYTDTQYF.

The chain joins TRBV5-6 to TRBJ2-3, with a weak D call TRBD2 (5 bases). This CDR3 spans 16 amino acids. Germline values: CDR1 SGHDT, CDR2 YYEEEE. V lost 2 bases and J lost 2, with 15 bases in between. This CDR3 reads CASSFGLGYNTDTQYF. The CDR3 DNA follows: TGTGCCAGCAGCTTTGGACTGGGCTACAACACAGATACGCAGTATTTT. The full variable domain, its missing parts supplied by reference TRBV5-6 and TRBJ2-3, is DAGVTQSPTHLIKTRGQQVTLRCSPKSGHDTVSWYQQALGQGPQFIFQYYEEEERQRGNFPDRFSGHQFPNYSSELNVNALLLGDSALYLCASSFGLGYNTDTQYFGPGTRLTVL.

This chain connects TRBV9 to TRBJ2-7; 11 nucleotides agree with TRBD2. V lost 4 bases and J lost 5; bases outside the gene matches: 5. CDR3 size: 14 residues. The V gene's germline CDR1 is SGDLS and CDR2 YYNGEE. CDR3 coding DNA: TGTGCCAGCAGCTTTAGCGGGAGGGGACACGAGCAGTACTTC. This translates into CASSFSGRGHEQYF. The whole variable domain, remainder taken from reference TRBV9 and TRBJ2-7, is DSGVTQTPKHLITATGQRVTLRCSPRSGDLSVYWYQQSLDQGLQFLIQYYNGEERAKGNILERFSAQQFPDLHSELNLSSLELGDSALYFCASSFSGRGHEQYFGPGTRLTVT.

The chain links TRBV4-3 to TRBJ2-6, with D perhaps TRBD1 (5 bases). Germline CDR1 is LGHNA and CDR2 is YSLEER. Trimming took 4 bases from V and 9 from J, leaving 28 bases between them. The CDR3 is made up of 19 amino acids. In DNA form, the CDR3 reads TGCGCCAGCAGCCCAAAAACCCCATTTAGACAGTCCGGTGGCAACGTCCTGACTTTC. Protein sequence: CASSPKTPFRQSGGNVLTF.

The rearrangement uses TRBV6-5 and TRBJ1-5; the match to TRBD1 covers 8 bases. J was trimmed by 4 bases and V by 6 bases; bases with no gene match: 2. The CDR3 runs 13 residues. The germline V gene encodes CDR1 MNHEY and CDR2 SVGAGI. The chain's CDR3 is CASSRDRNQPQHF. The DNA of the CDR3 is TGTGCCAGCAGCCGGGACAGGAATCAGCCCCAGCATTTT.

This sequence joins TRBV9 and TRBJ1-5, with 7 bases identical to TRBD1. This CDR3 has 15 residues. Germline V gene sequence: CDR1 SGDLS, CDR2 YYNGEE. V gave up 4 bases and J gave up 3 bases; unmatched junction bases: 7. The CDR3 sequence is CASSSRDSLNQPQHF. The CDR3 DNA is TGTGCCAGCAGCTCCCGGGACAGCCTCAATCAGCCCCAGCATTTT. The entire variable domain, with the rest obtained from reference TRBV9 and TRBJ1-5, is as follows: DSGVTQTPKHLITATGQRVTLRCSPRSGDLSVYWYQQSLDQGLQFLIQYYNGEERAKGNILERFSAQQFPDLHSELNLSSLELGDSALYFCASSSRDSLNQPQHFGDGTRLSIL.

The V gene is TRBV28, the J gene TRBJ1-2; D possibly corresponds to TRBD1 (5 bases). The germline V and J ends were trimmed by 6 bases and 2 bases, with 10 bases remaining between them. Germline assignment: CDR1 MDHEN and CDR2 SYDVKM. This CDR3 is built from 13 residues. CDR3 protein: CASSPGANYGYTF. For the CDR3, the DNA is TGTGCCAGCAGCCCCGGGGCGAACTATGGCTACACCTTC.